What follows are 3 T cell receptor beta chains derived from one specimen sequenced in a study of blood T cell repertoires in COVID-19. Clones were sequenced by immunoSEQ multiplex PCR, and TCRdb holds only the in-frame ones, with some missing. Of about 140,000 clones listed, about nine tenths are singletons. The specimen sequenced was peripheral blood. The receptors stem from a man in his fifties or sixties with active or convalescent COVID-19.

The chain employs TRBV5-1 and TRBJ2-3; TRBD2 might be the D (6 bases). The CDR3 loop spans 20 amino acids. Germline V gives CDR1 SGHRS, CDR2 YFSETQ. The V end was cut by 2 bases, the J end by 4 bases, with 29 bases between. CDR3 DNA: TGCGCCAGCAGCTTCCCTGTCGGCTTGGCCCTCAAACGCGGGGCAGATACGCAGTATTTT. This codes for CASSFPVGLALKRGADTQYF.

The CDR3 bases are TGTGCCAGCACCCCGAGGGCATCTTCTAGCACAGATACGCAGTATTTT. Amino acids: CASTPRASSSTDTQYF. The chain uses TRBV7-3 and TRBJ2-3, with D perhaps TRBD2 (5 bases). The CDR3 is 16 residues long. Trimming cost V 7 bases and J 0 bases, with 17 bases left between them. Germline assignment: CDR1 SGHTA and CDR2 FQGTGA.

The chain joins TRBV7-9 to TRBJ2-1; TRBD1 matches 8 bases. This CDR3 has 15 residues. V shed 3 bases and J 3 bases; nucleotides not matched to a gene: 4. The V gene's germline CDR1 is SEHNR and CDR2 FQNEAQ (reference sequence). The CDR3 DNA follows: TGTGCCAGCAGCTTCGACAGGGGCCTCTACAATGAGCAGTTCTTC. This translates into CASSFDRGLYNEQFF.